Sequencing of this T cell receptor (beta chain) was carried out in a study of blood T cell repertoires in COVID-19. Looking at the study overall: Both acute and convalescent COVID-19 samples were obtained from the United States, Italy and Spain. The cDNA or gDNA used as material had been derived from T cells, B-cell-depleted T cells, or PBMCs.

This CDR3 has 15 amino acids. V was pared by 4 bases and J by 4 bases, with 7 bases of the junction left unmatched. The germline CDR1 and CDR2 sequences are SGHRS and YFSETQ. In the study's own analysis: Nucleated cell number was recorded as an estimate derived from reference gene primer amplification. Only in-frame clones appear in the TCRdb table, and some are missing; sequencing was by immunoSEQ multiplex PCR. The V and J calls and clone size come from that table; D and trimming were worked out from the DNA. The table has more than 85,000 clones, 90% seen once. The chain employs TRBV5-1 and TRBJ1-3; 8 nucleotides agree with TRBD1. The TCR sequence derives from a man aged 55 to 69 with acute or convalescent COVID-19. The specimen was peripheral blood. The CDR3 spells CASSPDRAGGNTIYF. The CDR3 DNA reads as TGCGCCAGCAGCCCGGACAGGGCGGGAGGAAACACCATATATTTT.